This T cell receptor beta chain was documented in a study of blood T cell repertoires in COVID-19. TCRdb's table, derived via immunoSEQ multiplex PCR, lists solely in-frame clones and lacks some. The data show about 80,000 clones, with over 80% seen just once and approximately 8.8% held by the top ten. Trimming took 3 bases from V and 3 from J, leaving 14 bases between them. Looked up from germline, CDR1 is KGHSH and CDR2 is LQKENI. The CDR3 is 15 residues long. Sequences were obtained from peripheral blood. The clonotype comes from a human donor in a cohort sampled during active COVID-19. The gene calls are TRBV18 and TRBJ2-5; perhaps TRBD1 as D (6 bases). The DNA of the CDR3 is TGTGCCAGCTCACCCGAAGCAGGGGCTGAAGAGACCCAGTACTTC. Protein sequence: CASSPEAGAEETQYF.